This is a list of T cell receptor beta chains from one sample in a study of T cell responses to AZD1222 COVID-19 vaccine. This table comes from immunoSEQ multiplex PCR, and its TCRdb copy is limited to in-frame clones, with some not included. The sample shows about 99,000 clones, 75% to 90% of them seen only once. The sequencing used peripheral blood, collected on day 0 of AZD1222 vaccination. The receptors come from an adult in good health. The conserved cysteine and the conserved F or W are not part of the CDR3 here. The D gene is left open where the match is weak. The size of a clone is reported for some rows only, either as once, few or many, or as a class for expanded clones.

D	V	size	J	CDR3
.	TRBV4-3	.	TRBJ2-7	ASSHGGPSDEQY
.	TRBV30	.	TRBJ2-1	AWSVGHEQF
.	TRBV7-2	.	TRBJ2-1	ASSDGRREWQQF
.	TRBV18	.	TRBJ2-7	ASSPRVGEQY
.	TRBV18	.	TRBJ1-1	ASSPNLAGLNTEAF
.	TRBV7-9	few	TRBJ1-5	ASSLSVGAQPQH
.	TRBV18	.	TRBJ2-5	ASSNETQY
.	TRBV6-5	.	TRBJ1-1	ASAAQLEAF
.	TRBV7-2	.	TRBJ2-3	ASTDPMDTQY
TRBD1	TRBV10-3	.	TRBJ2-1	AISESTGAPSIHEQF
.	TRBV6-1	.	TRBJ2-3	ASSEGQGGGSVRTDTQY
.	TRBV5-1	.	TRBJ1-1	ASSRGGSSTEAF
TRBD1	TRBV7-2	.	TRBJ1-2	ASSPSYGTASRGYT
TRBD2	TRBV7-2	.	TRBJ2-6	ASSLVAGIGRANVLT
.	TRBV30	.	TRBJ1-1	AWRPTSTGRNTEAF
.	TRBV6-5	.	TRBJ1-5	ASRSGSQPQH
.	TRBV14	.	TRBJ1-2	ASSPTAPDGGYT
TRBD2	TRBV28	.	TRBJ2-5	ASSLGSLAGGAGETQY
TRBD2	TRBV6-2/TRBV6-3	.	TRBJ2-7	ASSYSASGIYEQY
.	TRBV20-1	once	TRBJ1-1	RGGGTEAF
.	TRBV27	once	TRBJ2-6	ASSLFASGANVLT
.	TRBV10-1	once	TRBJ1-2	ASHEAHYGYT
TRBD1	TRBV14	.	TRBJ2-5	ASSRGQGTHQETQY
.	TRBV27	.	TRBJ2-2	ASRTWGTGELF
.	TRBV7-2	.	TRBJ2-4	ASSLGGVTQY
TRBD1	TRBV7-8	.	TRBJ1-1	ASSPTTGRTEAF
TRBD1	TRBV7-8	.	TRBJ2-7	ASSPTGTGAYEQY
.	TRBV10-3	.	TRBJ2-3	AISEGGAPDTQY
TRBD2	TRBV19	.	TRBJ2-1	ASSMTSGQYNEQF
.	TRBV6-5	.	TRBJ1-2	ASSRLAGPYYGYT
TRBD1	TRBV3-1/TRBV3-2	.	TRBJ1-4	ASSLQPGTGPNEKLF
.	TRBV15	.	TRBJ1-4	ATSRAQLNEKLF
.	TRBV7-2	few	TRBJ2-3	ASYSGFSTDTQY
.	TRBV30	.	TRBJ1-6	AWMGGGAPLH
.	TRBV6-2/TRBV6-3	.	TRBJ2-7	ASSYSGRKASYEQY
TRBD1	TRBV12-3/TRBV12-4	.	TRBJ2-7	ASGRDSSYEQY
.	TRBV29-1	.	TRBJ2-2	SVDPGSTGELF
.	TRBV6-1	once	TRBJ2-5	ASSEYGYQETQY
TRBD2	TRBV11-2	.	TRBJ2-5	ASSLGGGALETQY
.	TRBV11-3	.	TRBJ2-1	ASSTQQGNEQF
.	TRBV4-3	few	TRBJ2-1	ASSQGIRVNEQF
.	TRBV29-1	few	TRBJ1-1	SVSRDRGTEAF